This TCR beta chain was observed in a study of T-cell memory formation after mild COVID-19. Findings of the study overall: Mainly in CM and EM were contracting CD4+ clones; CD8+ were in EMRA.

TCRdb fed the 5' RACE reads into MiXCR, producing one record per CDR3 protein. The table has some 450,000 distinct CDR3 sequences, approximately 19% seen once. Germline CDR1 is SNHLY and CDR2 is FYNNEI. V shed 3 bases and J 0 bases; nucleotides not matched to a gene: 5. The CDR3 spans 17 residues. Notes on this clonotype: Its antigen is not identified.

The chain employs TRBV2 and TRBJ2-2; 9 positions agree with TRBD2. Sequences were obtained from PBMCs or a T cell subset sorted from them (not recorded which). The sequence derives from a man aged 18-30 years who had mild COVID-19 (a few samples of this study predate the infection). Cell type and time point are not known. CDR3 nucleotides: TGTGCCAGCAGTGATCCGCGGGGGGGCGCGAACACCGGGGAGCTGTTTTTT. Protein product: CASSDPRGGANTGELFF. The full variable domain, with the rest looked up from reference TRBV2 and TRBJ2-2, is EPEVTQTPSHQVTQMGQEVILRCVPISNHLYFYWYRQILGQKVEFLVSFYNNEISEKSEIFDDQFSVERPDGSNFTLKIRSTKLEDSAMYFCASSDPRGGANTGELFFGEGSRLTVL.